This T cell receptor beta chain emerged from a study of CXCR4 blockade with PD-1 therapy in pancreatic cancer. V was cut by 4 bases and J by 6 bases, with 12 bases left in between. This CDR3 spans 12 amino acids. Germline V gene sequence: CDR1 SQVTM, CDR2 ANQGSEA. Assay used: immunoSEQ multiplex PCR; TCRdb lists only in-frame clones, some missing. The sample consists of over 2,500 clones, approximately 46% of them appearing once. Sequencing used tumor tissue. The sequence derives from a human donor with pancreatic ductal adenocarcinoma. The gene calls are TRBV29-1 and TRBJ1-2, with D possibly being TRBD1 (5 bases). The CDR3 loop is CSVGPGLDGYTF. The CDR3 DNA follows: TGCAGCGTTGGGCCAGGGTTGGATGGCTACACCTTC. Together with reference TRBV29-1 and TRBJ1-2, the CDR3 gives the full variable domain: SAVISQKPSRDICQRGTSLTIQCQVDSQVTMMFWYRQQPGQSLTLIATANQGSEATYESGFVIDKFPISRPNLTFSTLTVSNMSPEDSSIYLCSVGPGLDGYTFGSGTRLTVV.